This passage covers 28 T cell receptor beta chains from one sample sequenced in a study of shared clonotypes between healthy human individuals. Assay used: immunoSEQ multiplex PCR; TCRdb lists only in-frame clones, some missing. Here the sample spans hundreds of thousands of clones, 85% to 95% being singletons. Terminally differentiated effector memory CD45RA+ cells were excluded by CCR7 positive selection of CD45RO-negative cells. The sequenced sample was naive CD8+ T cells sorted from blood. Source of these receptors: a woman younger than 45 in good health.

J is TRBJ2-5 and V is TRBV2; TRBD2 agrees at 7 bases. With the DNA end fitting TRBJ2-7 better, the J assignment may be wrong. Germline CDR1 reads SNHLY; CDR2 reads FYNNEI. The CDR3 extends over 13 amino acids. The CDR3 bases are TGTGCCAGCAGGCAGACTAGCTTCGACGAGCAGTACTTC. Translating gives CASRQTSFDEQYF.

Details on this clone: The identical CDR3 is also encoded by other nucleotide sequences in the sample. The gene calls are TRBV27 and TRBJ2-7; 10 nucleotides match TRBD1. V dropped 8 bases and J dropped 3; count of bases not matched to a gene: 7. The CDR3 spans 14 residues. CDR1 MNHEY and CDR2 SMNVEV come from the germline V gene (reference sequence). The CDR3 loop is CASSSGTGDYEQYF. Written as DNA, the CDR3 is TGTGCCAGCTCGTCCGGGACAGGGGACTACGAGCAGTACTTC.

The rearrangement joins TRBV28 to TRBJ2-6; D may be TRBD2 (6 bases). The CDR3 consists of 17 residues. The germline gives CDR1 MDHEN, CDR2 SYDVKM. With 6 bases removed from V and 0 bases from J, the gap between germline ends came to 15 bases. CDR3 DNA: TGTGCCAGCAGCCTCGGGGGTATTAGCTCTGGGGCCAACGTCCTGACTTTC. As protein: CASSLGGISSGANVLTF.

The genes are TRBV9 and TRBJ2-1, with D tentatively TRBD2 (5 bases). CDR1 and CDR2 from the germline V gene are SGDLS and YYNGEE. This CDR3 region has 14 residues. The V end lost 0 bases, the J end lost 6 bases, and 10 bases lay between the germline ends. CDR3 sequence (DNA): TGTGCCAGCAGCGTAGATGGCCTAGCCAATGAGCAGTTCTTC. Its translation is CASSVDGLANEQFF. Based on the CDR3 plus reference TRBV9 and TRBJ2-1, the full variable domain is DSGVTQTPKHLITATGQRVTLRCSPRSGDLSVYWYQQSLDQGLQFLIQYYNGEERAKGNILERFSAQQFPDLHSELNLSSLELGDSALYFCASSVDGLANEQFFGPGTRLTVL.

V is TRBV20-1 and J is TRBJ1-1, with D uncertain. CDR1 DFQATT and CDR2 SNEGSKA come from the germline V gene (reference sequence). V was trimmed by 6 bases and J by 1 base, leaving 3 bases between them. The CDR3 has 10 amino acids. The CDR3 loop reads CSAANTEAFF. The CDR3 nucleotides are TGCAGTGCAGCGAACACTGAAGCTTTCTTT.

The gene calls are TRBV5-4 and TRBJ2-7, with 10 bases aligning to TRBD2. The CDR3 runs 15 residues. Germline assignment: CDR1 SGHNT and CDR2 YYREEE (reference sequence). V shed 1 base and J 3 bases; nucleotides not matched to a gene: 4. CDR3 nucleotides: TGTGCCAGCAGCTTGAGACTAGCGGGCCACTACGAGCAGTACTTC. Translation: CASSLRLAGHYEQYF.

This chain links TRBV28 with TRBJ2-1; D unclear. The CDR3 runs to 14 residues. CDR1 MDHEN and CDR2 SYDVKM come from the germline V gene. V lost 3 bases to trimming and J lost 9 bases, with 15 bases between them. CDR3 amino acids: CASSFSRWAPEQFF. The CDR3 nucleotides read TGTGCCAGCAGTTTCTCCCGCTGGGCACCTGAGCAGTTCTTC.

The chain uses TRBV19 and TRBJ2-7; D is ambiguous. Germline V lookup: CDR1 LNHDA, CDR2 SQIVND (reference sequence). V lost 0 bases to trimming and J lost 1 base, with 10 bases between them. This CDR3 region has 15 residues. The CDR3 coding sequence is TGTGCCAGTAGTATAGAGGGGTCCCCTTCCTACGAGCAGTACTTC. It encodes CASSIEGSPSYEQYF.

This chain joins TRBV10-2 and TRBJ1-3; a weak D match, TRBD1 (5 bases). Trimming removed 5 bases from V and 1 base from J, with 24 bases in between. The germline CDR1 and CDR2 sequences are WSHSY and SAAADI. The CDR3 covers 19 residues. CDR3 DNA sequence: TGCGCCAGCAGTCGGGACGCTATTTTTTTGGGGGTGTCTGGAAACACCATATATTTT. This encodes CASSRDAIFLGVSGNTIYF.

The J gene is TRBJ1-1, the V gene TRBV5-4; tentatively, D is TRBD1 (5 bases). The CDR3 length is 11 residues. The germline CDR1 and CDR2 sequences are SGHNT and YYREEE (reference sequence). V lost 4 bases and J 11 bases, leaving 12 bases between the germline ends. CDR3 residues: CASSQGVDAFF. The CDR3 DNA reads TGTGCCAGCAGCCAGGGTGTTGATGCTTTCTTT.

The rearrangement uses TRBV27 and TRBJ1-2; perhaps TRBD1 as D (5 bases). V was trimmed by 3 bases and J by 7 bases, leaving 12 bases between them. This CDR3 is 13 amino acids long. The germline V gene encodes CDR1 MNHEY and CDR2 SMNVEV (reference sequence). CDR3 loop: CASSFRGSGGYTF. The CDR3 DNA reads TGTGCCAGCAGTTTTAGGGGAAGTGGTGGCTACACCTTC.

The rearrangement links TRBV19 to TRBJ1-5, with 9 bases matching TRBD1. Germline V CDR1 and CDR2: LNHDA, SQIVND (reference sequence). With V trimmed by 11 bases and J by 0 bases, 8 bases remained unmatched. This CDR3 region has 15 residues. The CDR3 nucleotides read TGTGCCGTGGGGGACAGGGATTATAGCAATCAGCCCCAGCATTTT. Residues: CAVGDRDYSNQPQHF.

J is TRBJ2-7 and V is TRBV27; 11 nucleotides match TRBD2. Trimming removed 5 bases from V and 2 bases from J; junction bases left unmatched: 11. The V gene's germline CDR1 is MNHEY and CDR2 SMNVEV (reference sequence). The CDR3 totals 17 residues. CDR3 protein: CASSLSGGSGRAYEQYF. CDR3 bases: TGTGCCAGCAGTCTTTCGGGGGGTAGCGGGAGGGCCTACGAGCAGTACTTC.

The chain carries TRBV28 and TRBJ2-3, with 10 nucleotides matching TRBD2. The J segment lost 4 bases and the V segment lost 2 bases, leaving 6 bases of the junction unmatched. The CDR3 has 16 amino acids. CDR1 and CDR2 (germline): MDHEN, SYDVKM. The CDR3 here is CASSLPLAGASDTQYF. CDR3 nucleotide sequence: TGTGCCAGCAGTTTACCCCTAGCGGGAGCTTCAGATACGCAGTATTTT.

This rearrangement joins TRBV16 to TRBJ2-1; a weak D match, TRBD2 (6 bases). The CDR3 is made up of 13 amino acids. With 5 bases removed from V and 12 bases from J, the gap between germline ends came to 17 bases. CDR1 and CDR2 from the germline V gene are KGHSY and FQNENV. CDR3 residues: CASSARGEVGQFF. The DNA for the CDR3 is TGTGCCAGCAGCGCCCGAGGGGAGGTGGGGCAGTTCTTC.

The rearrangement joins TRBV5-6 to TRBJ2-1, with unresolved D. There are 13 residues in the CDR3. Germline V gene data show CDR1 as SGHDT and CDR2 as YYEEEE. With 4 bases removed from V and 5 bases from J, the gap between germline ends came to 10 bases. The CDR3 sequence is CASSQNLDNEQFF. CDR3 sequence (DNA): TGTGCCAGCAGCCAAAACCTCGACAATGAGCAGTTCTTC. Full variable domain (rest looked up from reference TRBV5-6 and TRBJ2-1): DAGVTQSPTHLIKTRGQQVTLRCSPKSGHDTVSWYQQALGQGPQFIFQYYEEEERQRGNFPDRFSGHQFPNYSSELNVNALLLGDSALYLCASSQNLDNEQFFGPGTRLTVL.

This CDR3 reads CASTILTENYSTDTQYF. The CDR3 region has the DNA TGTGCCAGCACCATCCTGACAGAAAATTATAGCACAGATACGCAGTATTTT. The chain carries TRBV7-9 and TRBJ2-3, with D possibly being TRBD1 (5 bases). CDR3 size: 17 residues. Deletions cut 7 bases from V and 0 bases from J, with 20 bases between. Germline V gene data show CDR1 as SEHNR and CDR2 as FQNEAQ (reference sequence).

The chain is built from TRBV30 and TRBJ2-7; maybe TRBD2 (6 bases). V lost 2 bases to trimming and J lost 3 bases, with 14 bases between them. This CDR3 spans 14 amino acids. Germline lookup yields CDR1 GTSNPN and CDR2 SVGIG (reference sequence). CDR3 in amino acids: CAWSLRGMGYEQYF. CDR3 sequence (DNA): TGTGCCTGGAGTCTGCGGGGAATGGGCTACGAGCAGTACTTC. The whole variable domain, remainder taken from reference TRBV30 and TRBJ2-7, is SQTIHQWPATLVQPVGSPLSLECTVEGTSNPNLYWYRQAAGRGLQLLFYSVGIGQISSEVPQNLSASRPQDRQFILSSKKLLLSDSGFYLCAWSLRGMGYEQYFGPGTRLTVT.

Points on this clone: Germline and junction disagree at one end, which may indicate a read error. The CDR3 coding sequence is TGTGCCAGCAGGGAAGCGGTGGGCAGAACATTCACGTTTATACGTGGGAATGAGCAGTTCTTC. It codes for CASREAVGRTFTFIRGNEQFF. The chain recombines TRBV6-1 with TRBJ2-1; the D gene is possibly TRBD2 (5 bases). This CDR3 region has 21 residues. The V gene's germline CDR1 is MNHNS and CDR2 SASEGT.

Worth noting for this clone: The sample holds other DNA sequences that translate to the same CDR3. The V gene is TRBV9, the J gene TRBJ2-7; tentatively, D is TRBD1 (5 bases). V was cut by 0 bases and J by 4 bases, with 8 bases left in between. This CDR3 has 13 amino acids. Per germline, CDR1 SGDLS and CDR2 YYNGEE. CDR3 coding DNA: TGTGCCAGCAGCGTAGGACAGACTTACGAGCAGTACTTC. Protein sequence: CASSVGQTYEQYF.

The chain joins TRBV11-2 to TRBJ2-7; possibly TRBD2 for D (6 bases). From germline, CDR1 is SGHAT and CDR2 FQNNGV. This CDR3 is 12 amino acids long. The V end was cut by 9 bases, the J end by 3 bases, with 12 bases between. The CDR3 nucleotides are TGTGCCAGTAAAGAGGAGGGCTACGAGCAGTACTTC. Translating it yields CASKEEGYEQYF.

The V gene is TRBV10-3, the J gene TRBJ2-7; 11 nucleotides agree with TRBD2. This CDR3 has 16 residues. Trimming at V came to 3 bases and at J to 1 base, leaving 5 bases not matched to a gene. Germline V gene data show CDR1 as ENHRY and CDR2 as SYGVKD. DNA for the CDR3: TGTGCCATCAGTGACCCGGGACTAGCGGTTTCCTACGAGCAGTACTTC. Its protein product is CAISDPGLAVSYEQYF.

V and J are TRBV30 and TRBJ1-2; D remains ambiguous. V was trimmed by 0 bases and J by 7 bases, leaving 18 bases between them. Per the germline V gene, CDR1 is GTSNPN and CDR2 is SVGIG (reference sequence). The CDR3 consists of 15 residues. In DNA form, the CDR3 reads TGTGCCTGGAGTGTAGGTCTGGGAATGGAGAGTGGCTACACCTTC. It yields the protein CAWSVGLGMESGYTF. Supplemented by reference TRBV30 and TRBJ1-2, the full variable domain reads SQTIHQWPATLVQPVGSPLSLECTVEGTSNPNLYWYRQAAGRGLQLLFYSVGIGQISSEVPQNLSASRPQDRQFILSSKKLLLSDSGFYLCAWSVGLGMESGYTFGSGTRLTVV.

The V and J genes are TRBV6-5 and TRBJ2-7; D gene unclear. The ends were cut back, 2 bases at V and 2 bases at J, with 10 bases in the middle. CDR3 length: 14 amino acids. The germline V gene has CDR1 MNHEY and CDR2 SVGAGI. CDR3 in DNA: TGTGCCAGCAGTTACCTGGGCACAACCTACGAGCAGTACTTC. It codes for CASSYLGTTYEQYF.

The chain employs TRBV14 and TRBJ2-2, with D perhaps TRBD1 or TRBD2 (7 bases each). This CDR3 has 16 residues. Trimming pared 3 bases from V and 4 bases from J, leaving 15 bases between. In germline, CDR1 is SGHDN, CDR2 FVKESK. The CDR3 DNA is TGTGCCAGCAGCCATCTGACAGGGAGGGTCACCGGGGAGCTGTTTTTT. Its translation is CASSHLTGRVTGELFF.

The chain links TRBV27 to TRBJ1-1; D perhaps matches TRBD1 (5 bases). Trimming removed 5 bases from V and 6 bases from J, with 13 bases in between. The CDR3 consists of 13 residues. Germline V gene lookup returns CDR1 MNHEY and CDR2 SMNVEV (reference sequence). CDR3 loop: CASSPYRGAEAFF. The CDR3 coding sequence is TGTGCCAGCAGTCCATACAGAGGGGCTGAAGCTTTCTTT.

CDR3 loop: CSVEDRWDGNTGELFF. The CDR3 bases are TGCAGCGTTGAAGATCGGTGGGATGGGAACACCGGGGAGCTGTTTTTT. J is TRBJ2-2 and V is TRBV29-1; D unclear. The V gene's germline CDR1 is SQVTM and CDR2 ANQGSEA. Trimming removed 0 bases from V and 1 base from J, with 12 bases in between. This CDR3 has 16 residues.

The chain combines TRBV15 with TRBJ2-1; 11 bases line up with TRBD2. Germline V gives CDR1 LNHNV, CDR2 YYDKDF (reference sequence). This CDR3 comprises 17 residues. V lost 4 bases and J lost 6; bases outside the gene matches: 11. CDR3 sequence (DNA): TGTGCCACCAGCAACGGACTAGCGGGTTCCTCACTCAATGAGCAGTTCTTC. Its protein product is CATSNGLAGSSLNEQFF.